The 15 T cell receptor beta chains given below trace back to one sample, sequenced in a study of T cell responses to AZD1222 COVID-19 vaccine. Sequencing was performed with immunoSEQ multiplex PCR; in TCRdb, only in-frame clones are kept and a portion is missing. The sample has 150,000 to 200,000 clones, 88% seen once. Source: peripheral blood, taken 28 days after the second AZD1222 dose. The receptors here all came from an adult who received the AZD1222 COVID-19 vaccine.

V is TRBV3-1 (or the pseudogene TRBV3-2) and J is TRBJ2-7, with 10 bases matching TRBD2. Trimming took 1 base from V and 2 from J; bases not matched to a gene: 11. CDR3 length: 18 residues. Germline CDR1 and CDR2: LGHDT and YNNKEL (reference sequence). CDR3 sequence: CASSQGIPGLAETYEQYF. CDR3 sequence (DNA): TGTGCCAGCAGCCAAGGGATCCCCGGACTAGCGGAAACCTACGAGCAGTACTTC.

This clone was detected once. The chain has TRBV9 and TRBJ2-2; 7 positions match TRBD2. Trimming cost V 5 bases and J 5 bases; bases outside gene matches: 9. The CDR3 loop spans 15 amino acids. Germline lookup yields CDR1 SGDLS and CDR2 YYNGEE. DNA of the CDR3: TGTGCCAGCAGAGAAGCGGGAATTGGAACCGGGGAGCTGTTTTTT. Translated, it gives CASREAGIGTGELFF.

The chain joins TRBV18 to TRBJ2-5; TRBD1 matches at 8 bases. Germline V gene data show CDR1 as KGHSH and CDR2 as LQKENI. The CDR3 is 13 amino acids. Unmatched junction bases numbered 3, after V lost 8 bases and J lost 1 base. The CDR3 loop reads CASQDRVQETQYF. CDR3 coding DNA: TGTGCCAGCCAGGACAGGGTCCAAGAGACCCAGTACTTC.

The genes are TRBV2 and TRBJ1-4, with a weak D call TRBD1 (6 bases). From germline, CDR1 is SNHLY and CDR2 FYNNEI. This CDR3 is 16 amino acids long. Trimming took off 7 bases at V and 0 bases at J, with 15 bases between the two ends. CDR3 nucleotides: TGTGCCAGCAAGGTCCAGGGGAGGGCAACTAATGAAAAACTGTTTTTT. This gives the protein CASKVQGRATNEKLFF.

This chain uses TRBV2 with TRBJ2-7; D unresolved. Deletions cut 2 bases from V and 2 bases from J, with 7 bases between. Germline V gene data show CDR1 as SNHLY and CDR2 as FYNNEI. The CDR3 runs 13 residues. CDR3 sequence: CASSEFNPYEQYF. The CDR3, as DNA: TGTGCCAGCAGTGAATTCAACCCCTACGAGCAGTACTTC.

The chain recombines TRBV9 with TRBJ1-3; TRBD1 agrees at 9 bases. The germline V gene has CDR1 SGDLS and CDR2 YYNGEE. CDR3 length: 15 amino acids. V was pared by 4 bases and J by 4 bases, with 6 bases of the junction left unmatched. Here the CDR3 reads CASSPRTGVGNTIYF. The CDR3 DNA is TGTGCCAGCAGCCCTCGGACAGGGGTCGGAAACACCATATATTTT.

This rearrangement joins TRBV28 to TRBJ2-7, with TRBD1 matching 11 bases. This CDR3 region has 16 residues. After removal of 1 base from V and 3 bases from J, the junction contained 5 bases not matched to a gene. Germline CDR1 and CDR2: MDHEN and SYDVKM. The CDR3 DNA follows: TGTGCCAGCAGTTTATCCGGGACAGGGGGGAACTACGAGCAGTACTTC. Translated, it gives CASSLSGTGGNYEQYF.

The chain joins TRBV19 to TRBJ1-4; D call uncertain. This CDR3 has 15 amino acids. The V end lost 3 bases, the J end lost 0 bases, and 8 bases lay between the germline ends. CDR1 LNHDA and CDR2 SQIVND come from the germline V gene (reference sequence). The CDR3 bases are TGTGCCAGTAGTATTCGGGCTGCAACTAATGAAAAACTGTTTTTT. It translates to CASSIRAATNEKLFF.

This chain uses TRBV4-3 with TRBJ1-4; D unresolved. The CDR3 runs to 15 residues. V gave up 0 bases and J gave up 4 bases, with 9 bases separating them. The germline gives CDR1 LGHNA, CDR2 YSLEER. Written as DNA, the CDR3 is TGCGCCAGCAGCCAAGATGGGCGGAATAATGAAAAACTGTTTTTT. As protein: CASSQDGRNNEKLFF.

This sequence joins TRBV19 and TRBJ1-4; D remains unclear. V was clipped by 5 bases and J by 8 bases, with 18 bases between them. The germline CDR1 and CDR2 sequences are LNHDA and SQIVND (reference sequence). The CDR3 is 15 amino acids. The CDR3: CASSPTMGKREKLFF. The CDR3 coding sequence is TGTGCCAGTAGTCCGACGATGGGGAAGCGGGAAAAACTGTTTTTT.

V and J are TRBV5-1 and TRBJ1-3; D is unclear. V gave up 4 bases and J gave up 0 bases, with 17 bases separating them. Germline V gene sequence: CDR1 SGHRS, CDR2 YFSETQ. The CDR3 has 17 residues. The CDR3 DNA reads TGCGCCAGCAGCCCTCGGGCAGGCGGCAACTCTGGAAACACCATATATTTT. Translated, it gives CASSPRAGGNSGNTIYF.

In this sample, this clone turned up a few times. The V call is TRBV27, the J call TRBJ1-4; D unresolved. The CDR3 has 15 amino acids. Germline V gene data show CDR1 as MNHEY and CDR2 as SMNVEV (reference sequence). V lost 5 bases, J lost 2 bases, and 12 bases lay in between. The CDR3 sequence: CASSGKEATNEKLFF. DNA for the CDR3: TGTGCCAGCAGTGGAAAGGAGGCGACTAATGAAAAACTGTTTTTT.

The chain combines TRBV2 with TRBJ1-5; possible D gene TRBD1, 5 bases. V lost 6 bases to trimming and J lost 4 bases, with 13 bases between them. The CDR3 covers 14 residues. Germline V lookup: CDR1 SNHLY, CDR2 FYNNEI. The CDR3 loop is CASRAQESNQPQHF. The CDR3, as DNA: TGTGCCAGCAGGGCACAGGAATCTAATCAGCCCCAGCATTTT.

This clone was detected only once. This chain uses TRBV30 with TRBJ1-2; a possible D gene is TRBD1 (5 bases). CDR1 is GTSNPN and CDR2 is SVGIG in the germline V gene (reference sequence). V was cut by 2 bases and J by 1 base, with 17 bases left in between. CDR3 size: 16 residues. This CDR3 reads CAWSRGVSGYNYGYTF. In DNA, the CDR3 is TGTGCCTGGAGTCGAGGGGTGTCAGGGTATAACTATGGCTACACCTTC.

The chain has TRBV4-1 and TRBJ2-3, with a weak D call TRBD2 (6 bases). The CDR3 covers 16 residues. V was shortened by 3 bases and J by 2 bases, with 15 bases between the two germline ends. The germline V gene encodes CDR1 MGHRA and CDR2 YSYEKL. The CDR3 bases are TGCGCCAGCAGCCAGGCAGGAGGCGGGAACACAGATACGCAGTATTTT. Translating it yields CASSQAGGGNTDTQYF.